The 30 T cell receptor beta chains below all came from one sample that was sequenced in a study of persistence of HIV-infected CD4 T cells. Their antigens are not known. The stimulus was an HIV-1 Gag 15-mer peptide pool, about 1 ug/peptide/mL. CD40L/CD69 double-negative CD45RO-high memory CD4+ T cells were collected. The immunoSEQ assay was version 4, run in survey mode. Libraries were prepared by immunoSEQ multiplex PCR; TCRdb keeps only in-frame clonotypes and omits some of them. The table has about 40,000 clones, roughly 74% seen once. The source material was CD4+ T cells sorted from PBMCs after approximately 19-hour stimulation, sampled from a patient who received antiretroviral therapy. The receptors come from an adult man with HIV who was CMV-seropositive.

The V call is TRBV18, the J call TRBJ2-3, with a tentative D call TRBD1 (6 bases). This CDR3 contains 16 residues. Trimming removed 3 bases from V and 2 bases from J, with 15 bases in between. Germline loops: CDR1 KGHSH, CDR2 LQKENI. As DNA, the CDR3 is TGTGCCAGCTCACCTATTGGACAGATTCTCACAGATACGCAGTATTTT. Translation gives CASSPIGQILTDTQYF. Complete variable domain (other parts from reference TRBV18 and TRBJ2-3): NAGVMQNPRHLVRRRGQEARLRCSPMKGHSHVYWYRQLPEEGLKFMVYLQKENIIDESGMPKERFSAEFPKEGPSILRIQQVVRGDSAAYFCASSPIGQILTDTQYFGPGTRLTVL.

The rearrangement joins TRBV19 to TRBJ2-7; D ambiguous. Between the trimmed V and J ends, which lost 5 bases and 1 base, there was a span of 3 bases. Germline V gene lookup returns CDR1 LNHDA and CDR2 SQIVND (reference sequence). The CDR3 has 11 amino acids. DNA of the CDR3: TGTGCCAGTAGTGGTTCCTACGAGCAGTACTTC. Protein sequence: CASSGSYEQYF.

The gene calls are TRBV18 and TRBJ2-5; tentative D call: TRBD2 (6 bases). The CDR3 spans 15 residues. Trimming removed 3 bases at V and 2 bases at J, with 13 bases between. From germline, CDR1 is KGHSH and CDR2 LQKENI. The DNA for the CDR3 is TGTGCCAGCTCACCTTTTGGGGGGACTCAAGAGACCCAGTACTTC. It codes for CASSPFGGTQETQYF. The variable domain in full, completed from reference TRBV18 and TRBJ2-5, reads NAGVMQNPRHLVRRRGQEARLRCSPMKGHSHVYWYRQLPEEGLKFMVYLQKENIIDESGMPKERFSAEFPKEGPSILRIQQVVRGDSAAYFCASSPFGGTQETQYFGPGTRLLVL.

For the CDR3, the DNA is TGTGCCAGCAGTTCAACTAGCGGGAGTTGGTACTTC. As protein: CASSSTSGSWYF. This chain uses TRBV6-5 with TRBJ2-7; 11 nucleotides line up with TRBD2. The CDR3 extends over 12 amino acids. Trimming removed 4 bases from V and 12 bases from J; junction bases left unmatched: 5. CDR1 MNHEY and CDR2 SVGAGI come from the germline V gene.

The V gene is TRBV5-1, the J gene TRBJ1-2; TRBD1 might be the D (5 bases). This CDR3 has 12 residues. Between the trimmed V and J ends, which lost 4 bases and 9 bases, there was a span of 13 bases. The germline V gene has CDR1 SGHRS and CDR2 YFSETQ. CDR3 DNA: TGCGCCAGCAGCACGGGGGAGGGGAGCTACACCTTC. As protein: CASSTGEGSYTF.

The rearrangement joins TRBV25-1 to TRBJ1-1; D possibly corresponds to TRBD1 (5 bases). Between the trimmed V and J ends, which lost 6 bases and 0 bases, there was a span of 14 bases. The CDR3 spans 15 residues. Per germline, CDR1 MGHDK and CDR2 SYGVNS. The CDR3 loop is CASRGSGLMNTEAFF. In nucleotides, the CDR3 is TGTGCCAGCAGGGGATCAGGGCTCATGAACACTGAAGCTTTCTTT. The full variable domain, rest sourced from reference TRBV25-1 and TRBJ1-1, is EADIYQTPRYLVIGTGKKITLECSQTMGHDKMYWYQQDPGMELHLIHYSYGVNSTEKGDLSSESTVSRIRTEHFPLTLESARPSHTSQYLCASRGSGLMNTEAFFGQGTRLTVV.

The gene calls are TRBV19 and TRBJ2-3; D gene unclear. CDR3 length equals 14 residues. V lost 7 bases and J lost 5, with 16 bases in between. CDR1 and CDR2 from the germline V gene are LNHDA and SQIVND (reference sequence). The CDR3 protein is CASTRSQRIDTQYF. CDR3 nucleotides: TGTGCCAGTACCAGATCCCAGAGGATAGATACGCAGTATTTT.

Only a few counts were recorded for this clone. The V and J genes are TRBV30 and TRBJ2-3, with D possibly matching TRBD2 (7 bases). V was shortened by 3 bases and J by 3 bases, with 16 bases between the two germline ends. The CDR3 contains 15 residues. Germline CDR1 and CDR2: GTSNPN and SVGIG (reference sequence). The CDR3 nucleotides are TGTGCCTGGAGCCCTGGGGGGGCGCGGACAGATACGCAGTATTTT. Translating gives CAWSPGGARTDTQYF.

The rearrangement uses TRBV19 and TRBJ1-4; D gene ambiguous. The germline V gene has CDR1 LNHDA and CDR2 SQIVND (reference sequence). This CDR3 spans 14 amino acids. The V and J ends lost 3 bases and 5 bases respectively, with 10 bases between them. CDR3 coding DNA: TGTGCCAGTAGTATGGGAAGAAGAAATGAAAAACTGTTTTTT. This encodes CASSMGRRNEKLFF.

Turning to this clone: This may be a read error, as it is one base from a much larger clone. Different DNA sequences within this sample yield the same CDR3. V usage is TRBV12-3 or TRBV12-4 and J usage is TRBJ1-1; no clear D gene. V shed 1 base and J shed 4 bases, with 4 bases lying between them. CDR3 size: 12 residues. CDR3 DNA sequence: TGTGCCAGCAGTTTAGGCAGCACTGAAGCTTTCTTT. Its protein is CASSLGSTEAFF.

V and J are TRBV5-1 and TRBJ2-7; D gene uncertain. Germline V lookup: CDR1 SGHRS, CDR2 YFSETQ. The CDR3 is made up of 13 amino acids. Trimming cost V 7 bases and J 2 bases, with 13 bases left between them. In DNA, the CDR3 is TGCGCCAGCCGGGCGTTTGAGGCCTACGAGCAGTACTTC. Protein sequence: CASRAFEAYEQYF.

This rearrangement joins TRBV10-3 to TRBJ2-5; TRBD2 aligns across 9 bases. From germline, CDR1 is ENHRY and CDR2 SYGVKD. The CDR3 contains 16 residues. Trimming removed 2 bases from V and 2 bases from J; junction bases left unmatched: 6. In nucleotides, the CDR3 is TGTGCCATCAGTGAGGATGCGGGGGGGTTACAAGAGACCCAGTACTTC. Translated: CAISEDAGGLQETQYF.

This chain's CDR3 is CASSAAQISGANVLTF. The CDR3 DNA reads TGTGCCAGCAGCGCAGCACAGATCTCTGGGGCCAACGTCCTGACTTTC. The chain joins TRBV7-8 to TRBJ2-6; unclear D gene. The V gene's germline CDR1 is SGHVS and CDR2 FQNEAQ. This CDR3 is built from 16 residues. V was trimmed by 5 bases and J by 0 bases, leaving 11 bases between them.

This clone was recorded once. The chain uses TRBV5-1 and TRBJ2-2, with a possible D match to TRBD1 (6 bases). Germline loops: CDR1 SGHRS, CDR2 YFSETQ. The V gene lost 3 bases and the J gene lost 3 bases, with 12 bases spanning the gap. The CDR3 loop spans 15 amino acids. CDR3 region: CASSSSTGDTGELFF. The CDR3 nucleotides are TGCGCCAGCAGCTCGTCGACAGGTGACACCGGGGAGCTGTTTTTT.

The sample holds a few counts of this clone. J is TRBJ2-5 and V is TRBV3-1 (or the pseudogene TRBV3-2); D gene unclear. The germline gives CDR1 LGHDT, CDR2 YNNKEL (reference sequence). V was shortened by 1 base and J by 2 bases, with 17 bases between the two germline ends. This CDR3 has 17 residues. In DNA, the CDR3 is TGTGCCAGCAGCCAAGCCATACTACTTGCGGCTCAAGAGACCCAGTACTTC. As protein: CASSQAILLAAQETQYF.

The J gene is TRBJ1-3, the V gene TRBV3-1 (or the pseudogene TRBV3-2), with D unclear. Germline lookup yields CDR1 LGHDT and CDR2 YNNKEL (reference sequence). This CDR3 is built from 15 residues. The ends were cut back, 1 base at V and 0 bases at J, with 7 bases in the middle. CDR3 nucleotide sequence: TGTGCCAGCAGCCAAGGAACGTTCTCTGGAAACACCATATATTTT. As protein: CASSQGTFSGNTIYF.

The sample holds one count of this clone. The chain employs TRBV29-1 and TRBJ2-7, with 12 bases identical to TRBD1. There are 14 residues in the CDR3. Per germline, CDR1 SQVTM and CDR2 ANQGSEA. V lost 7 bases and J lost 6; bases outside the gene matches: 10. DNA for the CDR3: TGCAGCGCTATCCCCGGGACAGGGGGCGCCGAGCAGTACTTC. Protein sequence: CSAIPGTGGAEQYF.

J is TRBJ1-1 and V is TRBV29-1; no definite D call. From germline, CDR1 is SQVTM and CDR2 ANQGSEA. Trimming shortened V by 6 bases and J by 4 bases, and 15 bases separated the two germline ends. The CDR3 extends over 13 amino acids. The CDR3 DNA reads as TGCAGCGTAATTGAAGGCCGGGGCACTGAAGCTTTCTTT. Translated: CSVIEGRGTEAFF.

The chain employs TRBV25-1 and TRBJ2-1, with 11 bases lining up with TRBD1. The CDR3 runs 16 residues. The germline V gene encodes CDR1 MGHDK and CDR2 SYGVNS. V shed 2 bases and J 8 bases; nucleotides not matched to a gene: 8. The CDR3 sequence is CASSERGTGGIDEQFF. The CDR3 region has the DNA TGTGCCAGCAGTGAACGAGGGACAGGGGGTATTGATGAGCAGTTCTTC.

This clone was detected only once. CDR3 sequence reads: CATSMAGQAQHF. CDR3 DNA: TGTGCCACCAGCATGGCCGGCCAAGCCCAGCATTTT. V is TRBV15 and J is TRBJ1-5; D unresolved. The CDR3 totals 12 residues. Germline V gives CDR1 LNHNV, CDR2 YYDKDF (reference sequence). The germline V and J ends were trimmed by 4 bases and 11 bases, with 12 bases remaining between them.

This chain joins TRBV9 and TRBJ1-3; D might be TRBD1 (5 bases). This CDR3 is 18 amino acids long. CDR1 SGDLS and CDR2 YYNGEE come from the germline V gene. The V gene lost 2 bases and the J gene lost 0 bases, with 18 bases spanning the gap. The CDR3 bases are TGTGCCAGCAGCGTCGTAGGAACGGGGACGAGCTCTGGAAACACCATATATTTT. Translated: CASSVVGTGTSSGNTIYF.

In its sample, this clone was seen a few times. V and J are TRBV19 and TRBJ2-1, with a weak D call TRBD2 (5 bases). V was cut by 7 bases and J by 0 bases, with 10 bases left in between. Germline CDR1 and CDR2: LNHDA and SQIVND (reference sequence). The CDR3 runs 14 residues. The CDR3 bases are TGTGCCAGTACCCTCCGGGACTCCTACAATGAGCAGTTCTTC. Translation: CASTLRDSYNEQFF.

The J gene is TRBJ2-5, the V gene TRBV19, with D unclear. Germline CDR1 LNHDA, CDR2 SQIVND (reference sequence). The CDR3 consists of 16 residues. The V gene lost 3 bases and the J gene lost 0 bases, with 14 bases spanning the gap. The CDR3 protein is CASSIGPNHHQETQYF. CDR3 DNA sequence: TGTGCCAGTAGTATCGGGCCCAACCACCACCAAGAGACCCAGTACTTC. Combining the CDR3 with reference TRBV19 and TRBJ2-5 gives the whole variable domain DGGITQSPKYLFRKEGQNVTLSCEQNLNHDAMYWYRQDPGQGLRLIYYSQIVNDFQKGDIAEGYSVSREKKESFPLTVTSAQKNPTAFYLCASSIGPNHHQETQYFGPGTRLLVL.

The CDR3 protein is CASSIGGYEQYF. The DNA for the CDR3 is TGTGCCAGCAGCATAGGGGGCTACGAGCAGTACTTC. The J gene is TRBJ2-7, the V gene TRBV5-5; D might be TRBD1 (6 bases). CDR3 length equals 12 residues. The V gene's germline CDR1 is SGHKS and CDR2 YYEKEE (reference sequence). V dropped 4 bases and J dropped 3 bases, with 8 bases sitting between them.

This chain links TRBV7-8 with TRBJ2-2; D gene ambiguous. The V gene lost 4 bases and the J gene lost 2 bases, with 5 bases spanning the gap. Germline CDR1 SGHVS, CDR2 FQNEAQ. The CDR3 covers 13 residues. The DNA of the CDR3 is TGTGCCAGCAGCTCCCTCAACACCGGGGAGCTGTTTTTT. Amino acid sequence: CASSSLNTGELFF.

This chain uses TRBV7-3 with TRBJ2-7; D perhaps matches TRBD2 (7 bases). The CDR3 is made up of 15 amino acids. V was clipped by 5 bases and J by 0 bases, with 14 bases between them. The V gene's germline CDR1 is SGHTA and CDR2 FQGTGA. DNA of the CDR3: TGTGCCAGCAGCCCGTCGGGGGGCCCCTCCTACGAGCAGTACTTC. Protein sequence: CASSPSGGPSYEQYF.

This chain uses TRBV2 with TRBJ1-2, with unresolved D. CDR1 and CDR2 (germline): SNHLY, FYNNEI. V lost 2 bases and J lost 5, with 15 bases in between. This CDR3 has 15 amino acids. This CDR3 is CASSELSVGIYGYTF. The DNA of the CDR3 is TGTGCCAGCAGTGAACTCTCGGTAGGGATTTATGGCTACACCTTC.

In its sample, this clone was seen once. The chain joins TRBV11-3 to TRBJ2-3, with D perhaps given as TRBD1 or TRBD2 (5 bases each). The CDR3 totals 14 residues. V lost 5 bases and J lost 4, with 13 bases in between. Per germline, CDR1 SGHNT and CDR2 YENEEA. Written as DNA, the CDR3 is TGTGCCAGCAGCCGGGACGGAACACCAGATACGCAGTATTTT. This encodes CASSRDGTPDTQYF.

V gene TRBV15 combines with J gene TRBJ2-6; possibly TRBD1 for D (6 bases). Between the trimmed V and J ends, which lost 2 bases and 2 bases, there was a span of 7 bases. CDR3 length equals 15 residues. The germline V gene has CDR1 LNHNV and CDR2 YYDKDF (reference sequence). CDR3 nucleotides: TGTGCCACCAGCAGAACAGGGCCTGGGGCCAACGTCCTGACTTTC. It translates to CATSRTGPGANVLTF.

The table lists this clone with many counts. The CDR3 DNA reads as TGCGCCAGCAGCTTGGGGACTAGCGGAGACACAGATACGCAGTATTTT. Residues: CASSLGTSGDTDTQYF. J is TRBJ2-3 and V is TRBV5-1; TRBD2 matches 10 bases. J gave up 2 bases and V 0 bases, and 3 bases lay outside the gene matches. Per germline, CDR1 SGHRS and CDR2 YFSETQ. The CDR3 runs to 16 residues.